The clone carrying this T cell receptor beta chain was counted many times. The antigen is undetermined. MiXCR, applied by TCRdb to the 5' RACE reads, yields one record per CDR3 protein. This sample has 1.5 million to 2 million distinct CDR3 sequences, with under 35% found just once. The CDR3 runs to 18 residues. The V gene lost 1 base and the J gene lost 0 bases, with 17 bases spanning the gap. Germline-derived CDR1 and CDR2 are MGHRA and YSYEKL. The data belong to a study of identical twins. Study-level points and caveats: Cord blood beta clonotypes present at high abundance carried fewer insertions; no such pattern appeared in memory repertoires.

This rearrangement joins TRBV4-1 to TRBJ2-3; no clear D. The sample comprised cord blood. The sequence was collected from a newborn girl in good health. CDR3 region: CASSQGPVAIRSTDTQYF. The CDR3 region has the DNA TGCGCCAGCAGCCAAGGCCCCGTCGCTATCCGCAGCACAGATACGCAGTATTTT.